Listed below are T cell receptor beta chains from one sample, sequenced in a study of neurological immune-mediated disorders. TCRdb reprocessed the 5' RACE reads via MiXCR and lists one record per CDR3 protein. Seen here are 25,000 to 35,000 distinct CDR3 sequences, 16% observed once, and the top ten hold around 4.9%. Sequencing used CD4+ T cells from blood. Receptor source: a female donor with HTLV-1-associated myelopathy (HAM/TSP). The CDR3 runs from the conserved cysteine through the conserved F or W. The D gene is left open where the match is weak. Clone size is not always given. Where it is, it says once, few, many or a class for expanded clones.

>TRBJ2-1|.|TRBV5-1|medium-sized
CASSTRGQNNEQFF
TGCGCCAGCAGCACAAGAGGACAGAACAATGAGCAGTTCTTC
>TRBJ1-4|.|TRBV6-6|.
CASTRDSHNEKLFF
TGTGCCAGCACCCGGGACTCACATAATGAAAAACTGTTTTTT
>TRBJ2-5|.|TRBV7-6|few
CASSLAWRRQETKYF
TGTGCCAGCAGCTTAGCGTGGCGCCGGCAAGAGACGAAGTACTTC
>TRBJ2-2|TRBD1|TRBV7-8|.
CASSLVAGGRRTGELFF
TGTGCCAGCAGCTTAGTTGCAGGGGGCAGGCGCACCGGGGAGCTGTTTTTT
>TRBJ2-1|TRBD2|TRBV6-5|many
CASRSGGGHNEQFF
TGTGCCAGCAGGAGCGGGGGGGGACACAATGAGCAGTTCTTC
>TRBJ1-1|.|TRBV7-8|many
CASSLMNTEAFF
TGTGCCAGCAGCTTAATGAACACTGAAGCTTTCTTT
>TRBJ2-5|.|TRBV27|many
CASSLNPDPETQYF
TGTGCCAGCAGTTTAAACCCGGACCCGGAGACCCAGTACTTC
>TRBJ1-2|TRBD1|TRBV7-3|many
CASSPQQGDYGYTF
TGTGCCAGCAGCCCACAACAGGGGGACTATGGCTACACCTTC
>TRBJ1-6|TRBD1|TRBV7-9|many
CASSLRGGQNSPLHF
TGTGCCAGCAGCTTAAGAGGGGGCCAGAATTCACCCCTCCACTTT
>TRBJ2-2|.|TRBV6-5|many
CASSYLRTAFISGELFF
TGTGCCAGCAGTTACTTAAGAACGGCTTTTATCTCCGGGGAGCTGTTTTTT
>TRBJ2-7|.|TRBV12-3/TRBV12-4|.
CASSLRRRGGVTEEQYF
TGTGCCAGCAGTTTACGTCGAAGGGGCGGGGTCACTGAAGAGCAGTACTTC